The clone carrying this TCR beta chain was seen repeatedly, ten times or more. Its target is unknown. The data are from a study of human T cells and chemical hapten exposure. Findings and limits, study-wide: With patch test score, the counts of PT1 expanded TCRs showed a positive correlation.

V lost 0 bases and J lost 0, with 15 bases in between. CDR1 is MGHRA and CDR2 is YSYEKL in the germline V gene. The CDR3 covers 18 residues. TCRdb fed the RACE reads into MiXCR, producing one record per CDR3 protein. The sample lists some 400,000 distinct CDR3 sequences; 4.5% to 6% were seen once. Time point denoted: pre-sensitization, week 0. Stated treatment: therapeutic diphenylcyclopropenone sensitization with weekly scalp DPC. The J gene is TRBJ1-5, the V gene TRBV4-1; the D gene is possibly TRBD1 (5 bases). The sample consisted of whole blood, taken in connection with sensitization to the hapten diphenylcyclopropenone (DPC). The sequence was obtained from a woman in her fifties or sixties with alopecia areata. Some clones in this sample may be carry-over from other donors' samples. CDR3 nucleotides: TGCGCCAGCAGCCAAGAAGTACCGGGACTCGATAGCAATCAGCCCCAGCATTTT. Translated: CASSQEVPGLDSNQPQHF.